The clone carrying this T cell receptor (beta chain) was observed a few times. Trimming took 0 bases from V and 3 from J, leaving 19 bases between them. Germline V gene data show CDR1 as SGHRS and CDR2 as YFSETQ. CDR3 size: 17 residues. This sample is part of a study of T-cell reconstitution after alpha-beta-depleted transplantation in children. This sample's TCRbeta library carried unique molecular identifier barcodes. Using its own MiXCR run on the PCR reads, TCRdb lists one record per CDR3 protein. Here the sample spans approximately 270,000 distinct CDR3 sequences, around 9.6% being singletons. This chain connects TRBV5-1 to TRBJ2-7; the D gene could be TRBD1 or TRBD2 (5 bases each). This sequence was found in a human donor who donated a stem cell graft to a child with SCID. The sequenced sample was PBMCs from the stem cell graft donor, obtained from the stem cell graft. The DNA of the CDR3 is TGCGCCAGCAGCTTGGGTTTTTTTGGGACCGAGAGCTACGAGCAGTACTTC. Translating gives CASSLGFFGTESYEQYF.